This T cell receptor beta chain was documented in a study of T cells in Graves' hyperthyroidism and ophthalmopathy. Findings and limits, study-wide: Prediction of ophthalmopathy progression came a median around 6 months pre-onset.

Notes on this clonotype: Its matching antigen is unknown.

The TCR beta CDR3 regions underwent amplification using RNA transcripts as the source. An initial round of RT-PCR targeting the TCR CDR3 relied on the HTBI primer set. MiXCR, applied by TCRdb to the multiplex PCR reads, yields one record per CDR3 protein. The repertoire consists of a few hundred thousand distinct CDR3 sequences, with more than 12% occurring once and the leading ten covering about an eighth. Among the patients, aged 18 to 65, hyperthyroidism was newly diagnosed and had lasted under 2 months. The CDR3 length is 14 residues. The V end lost 0 bases, the J end lost 3 bases, and 10 bases lay between the germline ends. The germline V gene encodes CDR1 SGHRS and CDR2 YFSETQ.

The sample consisted of blood. The origin of this receptor is a middle-aged woman with Graves' hyperthyroidism that later progressed to Graves' ophthalmopathy. The chain recombines TRBV5-1 with TRBJ2-7, with D possibly matching TRBD2 (5 bases). CDR3 in amino acids: CASSLVLADYEQYF. In DNA form, the CDR3 reads TGCGCCAGCAGCTTGGTCCTAGCAGACTACGAGCAGTACTTC.